These T cell receptor beta chains were read from a single sample in a study of cytomegalovirus exposure and HLA in healthy donors. Clones were sequenced by immunoSEQ multiplex PCR, and TCRdb holds only the in-frame ones, with some missing. Of approximately 100,000 clones listed, about two thirds are singletons. What was sequenced was PBMCs. These receptors were obtained from a female donor in good health and CMV-seronegative. Each CDR3 is given with its conserved first and last residue. A D gene is named only where the DNA matches it firmly. Size values are once, few and many counts, or a class for expanded clones, and some rows have none.

j_call,v_call,d_call,clone_size,cdr3_nt,cdr3_aa
TRBJ2-6,TRBV5-1,TRBD1,NA,TGCGCCAGCAGGGAAGGGACAGGCTCTGGGGCCAACGTCCTGACTTTC,CASREGTGSGANVLTF
TRBJ2-1,TRBV30,TRBD2,NA,TGTGCCTGGAGTATCAGACTAGCGGGAGTGCCTTACAATGAGCAGTTCTTC,CAWSIRLAGVPYNEQFF
TRBJ2-3,TRBV2,TRBD2,NA,TGTGCCAGCAGTCCGGGACTAGCCAGCACAGATACGCAGTATTTT,CASSPGLASTDTQYF
TRBJ2-2,TRBV9,NA,NA,TGTGCCAGCAGCGTAGCTCTGGCAGGGACCGGGGAGCTGTTTTTT,CASSVALAGTGELFF
TRBJ2-1,TRBV28,TRBD2,NA,TGTGCCAGCAGGCCCGGGACTAGCGTTTATGGGCAGTTCTTC,CASRPGTSVYGQFF
TRBJ2-1,TRBV12-5,TRBD2,NA,TGTGCTAGTGGCCGTAGCGGGAGGACATTCGAGCAGTTCTTC,CASGRSGRTFEQFF
TRBJ2-7,TRBV30,NA,NA,TGTGCCTGGAGTCACCAGGGAAACGAGCAGTACTTC,CAWSHQGNEQYF
TRBJ2-3,TRBV15,NA,NA,TGTGCCACCAGCAGAGATAAGAGCGGTACAGATACGCAGTATTTT,CATSRDKSGTDTQYF
TRBJ2-5,TRBV30,NA,NA,TGTGCCTGGAGTCCGGGGGGCAGGGAGACCCAGTACTTC,CAWSPGGRETQYF
TRBJ1-5,TRBV29-1,NA,NA,TGCAGCGTTGCCTGGGAGGGGAATCAGCCCCAGCATTTT,CSVAWEGNQPQHF
TRBJ2-7,TRBV5-4,TRBD1,few,TGTGCCAGCAGCTTCGGGACAGGGACATTCCATTGGGGTCTAGACGAGCAGTACTTC,CASSFGTGTFHWGLDEQYF
TRBJ2-7,TRBV19,TRBD2,NA,TGTGCCAGTAGTCCAGCGGGAGGAGCCTACGAGCAGTACTTC,CASSPAGGAYEQYF
TRBJ2-7,TRBV5-5,TRBD2,NA,TGTGCCAGCAGCCAGGGACTAGCGGACTCCTACGAGCAGTACTTC,CASSQGLADSYEQYF
TRBJ2-7,TRBV5-1,NA,NA,TGCGCCAGCAGCCCAGGTCTTTACGAGCAGTACTTC,CASSPGLYEQYF